The rows below give T cell receptor beta chains drawn from one sample of a study of monozygotic twins with inflammatory bowel disease. TCRdb processed the 5' RACE reads again and assigns one entry to each CDR3 protein, with no DNA. The sample's table shows fewer than 450,000 distinct CDR3 sequences. The sequenced sample consisted of blood. These receptors all stem from a human donor with ulcerative colitis or Crohn's disease, or a healthy co-twin of an affected twin (not recorded which). CDR3s include the opening cysteine and the closing phenylalanine or tryptophan. Each record gives: J gene, V gene, CDR3 protein.

>TRBJ2-2|TRBV9
CASSVLSVTGNTGELFF
>TRBJ1-2|TRBV12-3/TRBV12-4
CASMDTRLNYGYTF
>TRBJ2-3|TRBV4-2
CASSLGQGVGDTQYF
>TRBJ2-3|TRBV10-2
CASSEGIRRGGTDTQYF
>TRBJ2-1|TRBV20-1
CSAKGSYNEQFF
>TRBJ2-3|TRBV18
CASSPSEGSTDTQYF
>TRBJ2-2|TRBV19
CASSTVTTGELFF
>TRBJ2-2|TRBV27
CASSRPKNTGELFF
>TRBJ2-1|TRBV12-3/TRBV12-4
CASSFGLRSYNEQFF
>TRBJ2-6|TRBV7-8
CASSLVSGGLIGSGANVLTF
>TRBJ2-3|TRBV20-1
CSATSGGATDTQYF
>TRBJ1-1|TRBV20-1
CSASPDSPKAFF
>TRBJ2-2|TRBV4-3
CASSQDSGLSTGELFF
>TRBJ2-1|TRBV29-1
CSVGSVGDEQFF
>TRBJ2-5|TRBV4-2
CASSQERPQETQYF
>TRBJ2-3|TRBV6-1
CASTDDPFYTDTQYF
>TRBJ2-2|TRBV5-1
CASSSQGRRGTGELFF
>TRBJ1-2|TRBV4-3
CASSQDSWGSNGYTF
>TRBJ2-3|TRBV12-3/TRBV12-4
CASRATDTQYF
>TRBJ2-3|TRBV4-3
CASSQVGRADTQYF
>TRBJ2-3|TRBV5-1
CASNLVAGTEDTQYF
>TRBJ2-1|TRBV2
CASRGWGGSDNEQFF
>TRBJ2-1|TRBV12-3/TRBV12-4
CASSLLAGPPHEQFF
>TRBJ2-3|TRBV6-2/TRBV6-3
CASSSTRDTQYF
>TRBJ1-5|TRBV27
CASSSVGGPQHF
>TRBJ1-1|TRBV5-1
CASSPGAVSAEAFF
>TRBJ1-1|TRBV6-5
CASSYPSRQGYTEAFF
>TRBJ2-7|TRBV20-1
CSARLAGGLSSYEQYF
>TRBJ2-2|TRBV28
CASSFPENTGELFF
>TRBJ2-2|TRBV24-1
CATSDQTGNTGELFF
>TRBJ1-1|TRBV5-6
CASSSQSGVMNTEAFF
>TRBJ1-6|TRBV12-3/TRBV12-4
CASSSTAGGVGSPLHF
>TRBJ2-1|TRBV11-2
CASSLVSGGFRGQSRYNEQFF
>TRBJ2-5|TRBV7-8
CASSGTVQETRYF
>TRBJ2-3|TRBV20-1
CSAHLGAGGRTDTQYF
>TRBJ1-5|TRBV19
CASTFRTGQPQHF
>TRBJ2-7|TRBV7-2
CASSLRGRTYEQYF
>TRBJ2-6|TRBV7-2
CASSLLGTERRANVLTF
>TRBJ2-3|TRBV20-1
CSARTGGPTTDTQYF
>TRBJ2-3|TRBV20-1
CSALDRALGTDTQYF
>TRBJ2-4|TRBV5-1
CASSQAGGSGKNIQYF
>TRBJ2-7|TRBV12-3/TRBV12-4
CASSYRDRDYEQYF
>TRBJ2-1|TRBV4-2
CASSPLGASYNEQFF
>TRBJ1-5|TRBV12-5
CASGLGTNSNQPQHF
>TRBJ1-6|TRBV5-1
CASSNRPGQGSSPLHF
>TRBJ2-3|TRBV10-3
CAISEPGLGTDTQYF
>TRBJ2-3|TRBV11-1
CASSLVPTLAANTDTQYF
>TRBJ2-3|TRBV5-4
CASSLVRLGTQDTQYF
>TRBJ1-1|TRBV11-1
CASSLAWQGLNTGAFF
>TRBJ2-3|TRBV3-1
CASSQDRPDTQYF
>TRBJ1-2|TRBV12-3/TRBV12-4
CTSSPGTGNGYTF